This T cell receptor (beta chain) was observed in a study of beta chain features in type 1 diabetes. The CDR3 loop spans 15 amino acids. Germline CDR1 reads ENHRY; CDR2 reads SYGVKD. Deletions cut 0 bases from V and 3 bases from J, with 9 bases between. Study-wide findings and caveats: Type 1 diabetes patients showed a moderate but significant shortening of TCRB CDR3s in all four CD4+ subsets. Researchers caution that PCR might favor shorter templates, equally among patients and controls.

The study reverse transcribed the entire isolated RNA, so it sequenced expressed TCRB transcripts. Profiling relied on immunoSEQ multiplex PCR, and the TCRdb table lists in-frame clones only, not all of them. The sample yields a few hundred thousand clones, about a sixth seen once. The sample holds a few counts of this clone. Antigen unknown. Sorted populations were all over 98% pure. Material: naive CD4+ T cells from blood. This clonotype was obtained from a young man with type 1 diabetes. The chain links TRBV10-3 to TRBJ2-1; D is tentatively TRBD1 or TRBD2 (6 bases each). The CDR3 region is CAISESGGIYNEQFF. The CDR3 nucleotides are TGTGCCATCAGTGAGTCAGGGGGGATCTACAATGAGCAGTTCTTC.